This T cell receptor (beta chain) was retrieved from a study of blood T cells in healthy people across ages. Study outcomes and limitations: PBMCs were not sorted, which prevented a conclusive comparison of naive versus antigen-experienced cells.

With regard to this clonotype: Its specificity is not known.

With a J-beta primer mix and a sample-barcoded 5' primer, a second PCR ran about 7 to 12 cycles. In TCRdb, the 5' RACE reads were re-called with MiXCR into one record per CDR3 protein. The sample lists about 1,500,000 distinct CDR3 sequences; 28% were seen once. The CDR3 runs to 19 residues. Germline V gives CDR1 MNHEY, CDR2 SMNVEV (reference sequence). With V trimmed by 4 bases and J by 0 bases, 15 bases remained unmatched. The receptor's source is a woman in her thirties in good health. The chain employs TRBV27 and TRBJ2-1; 7 positions match TRBD1. Material: blood. The CDR3 DNA reads TGTGCCAGCAGTTCCCCCGGGAACAGGGGAAAGGTCTCCTACAATGAGCAGTTCTTC. Translated: CASSSPGNRGKVSYNEQFF.